This TCR beta chain stems from a study of T cell responses to AZD1222 COVID-19 vaccine. Clones were sequenced by immunoSEQ multiplex PCR, and TCRdb holds only the in-frame ones, with some missing. The sample has roughly 120,000 clones; about 90% are singletons. The CDR3 sequence is 15 residues long. CDR1 is LNHDA and CDR2 is SQIVND in the germline V gene (reference sequence). V lost 7 bases, J lost 7 bases, and 22 bases lay in between. A note on this clone: Its antigen is as yet unknown.

Study-wide results and limits: Clonal diversity was possibly underestimated, and white British individuals and females predominated among donors. Recipients of AZD1222 seropositive at baseline numbered only 5 to 7. None of the repertoires were sampled until the peak T cell response had passed. Increased Spike-specific TCR breadth and depth were observed after two AZD1222 doses.

The chain has TRBV19 and TRBJ1-1; perhaps TRBD1 as D (6 bases). This clonotype was sampled from an adult in good health. The source material was peripheral blood, sampled on day 0 of AZD1222 vaccination. The CDR3 protein is CASTIGWGAKGEAFF. The CDR3 DNA follows: TGTGCCAGTACCATCGGGTGGGGGGCCAAAGGTGAAGCTTTCTTT.